In its sample, the clone carrying this T cell receptor (beta chain) was seen many times. The antigen remains undetermined. Losses at the gene ends were 2 bases for V and 3 bases for J; bases not matched to a gene: 7. From germline, CDR1 is MDHEN and CDR2 SYDVKM. The CDR3 covers 16 residues. Sample time point: newly diagnosed GD, antithyroid drugs for less than 3 months. Construction of the TCR library relied on RNA isolated from PBMCs. Patients with Graves' disease were diagnosed by American Thyroid Association guidelines. This entry is derived from a study of regulatory T cells in long-lasting Graves disease. Study observations and caveats: Researchers examined only peripheral blood and not thyroid tissue.

Building the TCR beta libraries relied on iRepertoire HTBI primers, and CDR3 regions underwent Arm-PCR. TCRdb re-analysed the multiplex PCR reads in MiXCR, keeping a single row per CDR3 protein. The sample holds 550,000 to 700,000 distinct CDR3 sequences, 15% to 20% seen once. The sample also formed part of further work on T cells in Graves' hyperthyroidism and ophthalmopathy.

This specimen consisted of peripheral blood mononuclear cells (PBMCs), obtained at new diagnosis, from a patient treated with antithyroid drugs. The V and J genes are TRBV28 and TRBJ2-7, with 10 bases identical to TRBD1. This receptor was taken from a man aged 18 to 29 with Graves disease. The CDR3 region has the DNA TGTGCCAGCAGTTTACCGGGACAGGGGCTGCTCTACGAGCAGTACTTC. Its protein product is CASSLPGQGLLYEQYF.